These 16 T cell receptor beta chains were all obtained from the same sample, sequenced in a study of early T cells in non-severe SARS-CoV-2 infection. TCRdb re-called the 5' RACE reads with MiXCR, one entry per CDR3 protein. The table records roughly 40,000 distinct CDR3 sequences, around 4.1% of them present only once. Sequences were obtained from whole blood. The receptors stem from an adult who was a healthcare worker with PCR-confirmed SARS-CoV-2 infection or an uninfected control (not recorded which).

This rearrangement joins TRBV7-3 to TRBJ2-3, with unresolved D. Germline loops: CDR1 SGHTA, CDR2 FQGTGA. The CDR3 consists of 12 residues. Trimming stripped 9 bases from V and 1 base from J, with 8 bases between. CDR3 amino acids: CASSAGTDTQYF. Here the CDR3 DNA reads TGTGCCAGTTCTGCGGGCACAGATACGCAGTATTTT.

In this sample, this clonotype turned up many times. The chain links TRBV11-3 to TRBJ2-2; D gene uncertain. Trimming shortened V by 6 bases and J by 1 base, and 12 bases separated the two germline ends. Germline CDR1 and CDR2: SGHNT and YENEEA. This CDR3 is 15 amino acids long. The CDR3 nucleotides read TGTGCCAGCAGTTTTACACTAAGGAACACCGGGGAGCTGTTTTTT. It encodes CASSFTLRNTGELFF.

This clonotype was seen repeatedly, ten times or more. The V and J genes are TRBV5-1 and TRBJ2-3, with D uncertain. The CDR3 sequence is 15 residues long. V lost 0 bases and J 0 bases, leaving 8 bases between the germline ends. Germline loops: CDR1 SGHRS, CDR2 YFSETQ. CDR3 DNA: TGCGCCAGCAGCTTGGATCCTCTTAGCACAGATACGCAGTATTTT. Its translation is CASSLDPLSTDTQYF.

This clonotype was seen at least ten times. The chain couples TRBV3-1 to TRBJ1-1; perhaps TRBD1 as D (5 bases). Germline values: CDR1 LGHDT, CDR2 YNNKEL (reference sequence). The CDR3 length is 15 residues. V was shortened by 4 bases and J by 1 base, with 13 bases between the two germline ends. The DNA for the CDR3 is TGTGCCAGCAGCCCCGGGACGAGGGGGAACACTGAAGCTTTCTTT. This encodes CASSPGTRGNTEAFF.

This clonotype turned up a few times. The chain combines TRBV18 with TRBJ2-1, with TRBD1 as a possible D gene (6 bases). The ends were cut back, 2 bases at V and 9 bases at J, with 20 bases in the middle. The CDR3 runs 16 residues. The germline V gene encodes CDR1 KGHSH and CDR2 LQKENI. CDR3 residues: CASSPGSGARWSEQFF. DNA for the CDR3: TGTGCCAGCTCACCAGGTTCAGGGGCCCGGTGGAGTGAGCAGTTCTTC.

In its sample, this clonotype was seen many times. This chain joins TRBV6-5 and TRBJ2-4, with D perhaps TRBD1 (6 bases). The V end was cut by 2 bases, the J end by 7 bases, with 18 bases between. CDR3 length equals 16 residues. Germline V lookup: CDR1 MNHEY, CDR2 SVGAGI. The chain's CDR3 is CASSYRTRGKGNIQYF. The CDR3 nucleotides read TGTGCCAGCAGTTACAGGACCAGGGGTAAAGGGAACATTCAGTACTTC.

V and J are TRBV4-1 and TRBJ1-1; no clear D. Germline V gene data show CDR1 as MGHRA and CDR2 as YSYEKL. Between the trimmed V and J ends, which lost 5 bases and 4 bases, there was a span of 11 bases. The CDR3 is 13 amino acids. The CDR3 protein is CASSSNYRTEAFF. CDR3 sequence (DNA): TGCGCCAGCAGCTCGAATTACCGCACTGAAGCTTTCTTT.

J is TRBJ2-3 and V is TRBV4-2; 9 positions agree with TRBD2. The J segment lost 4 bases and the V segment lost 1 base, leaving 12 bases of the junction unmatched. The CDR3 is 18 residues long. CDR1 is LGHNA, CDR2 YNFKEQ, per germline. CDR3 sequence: CASSQAKSGGPLPDTQYF. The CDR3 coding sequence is TGTGCCAGCAGCCAAGCGAAGAGCGGGGGGCCTCTCCCAGATACGCAGTATTTT.

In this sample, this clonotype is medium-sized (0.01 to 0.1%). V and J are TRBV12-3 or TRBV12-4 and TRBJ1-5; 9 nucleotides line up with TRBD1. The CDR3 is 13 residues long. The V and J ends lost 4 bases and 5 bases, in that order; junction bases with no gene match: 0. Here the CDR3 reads CASSWDRDQPQHF. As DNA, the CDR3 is TGTGCCAGCAGTTGGGACAGGGATCAGCCCCAGCATTTT.

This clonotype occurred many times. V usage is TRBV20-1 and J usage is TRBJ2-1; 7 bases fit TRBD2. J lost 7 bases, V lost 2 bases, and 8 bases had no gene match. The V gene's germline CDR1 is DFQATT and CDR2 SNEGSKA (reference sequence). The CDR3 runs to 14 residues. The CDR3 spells CSARRDGRGNEQFF. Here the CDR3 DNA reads TGCAGTGCTAGAAGGGACGGGCGGGGGAATGAGCAGTTCTTC.

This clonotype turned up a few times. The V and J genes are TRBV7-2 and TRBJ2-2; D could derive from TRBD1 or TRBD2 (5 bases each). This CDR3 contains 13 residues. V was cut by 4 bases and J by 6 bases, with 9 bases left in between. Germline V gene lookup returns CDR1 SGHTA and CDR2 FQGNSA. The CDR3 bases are TGTGCCAGCAGCTCTTTGGGGGCCGGGGAGCTGTTTTTT. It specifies CASSSLGAGELFF.

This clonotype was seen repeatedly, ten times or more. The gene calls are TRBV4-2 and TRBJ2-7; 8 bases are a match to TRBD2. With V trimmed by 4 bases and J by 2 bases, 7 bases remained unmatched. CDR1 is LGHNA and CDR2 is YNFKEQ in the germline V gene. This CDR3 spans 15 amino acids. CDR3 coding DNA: TGTGCCAGCAGCCTGGGAGCGGGGGCCGCCTACGAGCAGTACTTC. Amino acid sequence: CASSLGAGAAYEQYF.

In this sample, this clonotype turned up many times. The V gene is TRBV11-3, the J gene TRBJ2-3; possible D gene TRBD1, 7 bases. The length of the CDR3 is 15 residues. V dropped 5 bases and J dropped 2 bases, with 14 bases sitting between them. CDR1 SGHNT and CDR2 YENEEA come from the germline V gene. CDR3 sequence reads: CASSAGGLHTDTQYF. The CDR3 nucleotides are TGTGCCAGCAGCGCAGGGGGACTCCACACAGATACGCAGTATTTT.

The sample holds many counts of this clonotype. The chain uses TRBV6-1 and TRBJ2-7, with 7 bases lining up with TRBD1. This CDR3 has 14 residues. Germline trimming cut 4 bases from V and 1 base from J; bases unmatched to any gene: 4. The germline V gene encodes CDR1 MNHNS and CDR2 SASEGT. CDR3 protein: CASSVNRGSYEQYF. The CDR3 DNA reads TGTGCCAGCAGTGTCAACAGGGGATCCTACGAGCAGTACTTC.

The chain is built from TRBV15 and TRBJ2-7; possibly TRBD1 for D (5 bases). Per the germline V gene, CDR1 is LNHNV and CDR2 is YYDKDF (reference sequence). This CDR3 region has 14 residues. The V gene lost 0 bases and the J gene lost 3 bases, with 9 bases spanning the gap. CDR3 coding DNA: TGTGCCACCAGCAGAGATAGGGGCCGCTACGAGCAGTACTTC. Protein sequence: CATSRDRGRYEQYF.

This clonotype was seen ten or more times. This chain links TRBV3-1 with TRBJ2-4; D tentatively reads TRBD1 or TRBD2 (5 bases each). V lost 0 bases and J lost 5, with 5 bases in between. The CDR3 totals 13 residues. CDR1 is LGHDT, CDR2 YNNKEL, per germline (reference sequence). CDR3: CASSQEGENIQYF. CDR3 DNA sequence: TGTGCCAGCAGCCAAGAGGGGGAAAACATTCAGTACTTC.